The present entry profiles one T cell receptor (beta chain) with its context. The sample belongs to a study of blood T cell repertoires in COVID-19. At the level of the study: The origin of the acute and convalescent COVID-19 samples was the United States, Italy and Spain. In each case, the material was cDNA or gDNA derived from T cells, B-cell-depleted T cells, or PBMCs.

Original handling: Estimation of nucleated cell counts was performed using reference gene primer amplification. The method was immunoSEQ multiplex PCR; TCRdb's version includes in-frame clones alone and lacks a portion of them. V and J calls and clone size follow that table, whereas D and trimming were derived from the DNA. This table has some 150,000 clones, over 70% appearing once. Sample: peripheral blood. The origin of this receptor is a man aged 45-65 years with active COVID-19.

The CDR3 spells CATDSGTGGGQPQHF. The CDR3 DNA reads as TGTGCCACTGATTCCGGGACAGGGGGCGGTCAGCCCCAGCATTTT. The rearrangement joins TRBV19 to TRBJ1-5; 12 nucleotides agree with TRBD1. The CDR3 is 15 residues long. CDR1 and CDR2 (germline): LNHDA, SQIVND (reference sequence). J was trimmed by 6 bases and V by 10 bases; bases with no gene match: 10.